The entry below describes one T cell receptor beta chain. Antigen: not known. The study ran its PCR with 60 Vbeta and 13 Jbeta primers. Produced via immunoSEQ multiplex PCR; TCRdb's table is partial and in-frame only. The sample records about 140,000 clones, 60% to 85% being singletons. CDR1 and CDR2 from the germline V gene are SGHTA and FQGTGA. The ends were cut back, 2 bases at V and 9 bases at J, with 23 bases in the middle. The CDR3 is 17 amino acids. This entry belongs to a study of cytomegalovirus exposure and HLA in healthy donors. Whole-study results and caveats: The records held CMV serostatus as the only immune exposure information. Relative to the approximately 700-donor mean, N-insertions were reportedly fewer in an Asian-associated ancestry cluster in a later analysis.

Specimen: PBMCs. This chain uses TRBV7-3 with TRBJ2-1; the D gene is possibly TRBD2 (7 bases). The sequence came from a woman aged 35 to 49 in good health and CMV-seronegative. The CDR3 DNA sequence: TGTGCCAGCAGCTTAGACGTCAATAAGGGGGGGCGGGGTGAGCAGTTCTTC. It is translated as CASSLDVNKGGRGEQFF.